This T cell receptor beta chain appears in the sequencing data of a study of identical twins. Broader study findings: Researchers caution that invariant MAIT and iNKT cells could partly confound zero-insertion analyses. Weaker excess twin sharing was seen among beta out-of-frame sequences.

This CDR3 has 16 residues. Germline trimming cut 3 bases from V and 1 base from J; bases unmatched to any gene: 8. With regard to this clonotype: Its antigen remains unknown.

A universal primer site arose from template switching, and cDNA bore unique molecular identifiers. TCRdb re-called the 5' RACE reads with MiXCR, one entry per CDR3 protein. Of about 520,000 distinct CDR3 sequences listed, 20% to 25% are singletons. The same specimen was also included in a second study, on T cells expressing NK-cell markers.

What was sequenced was CD4+ T cells sorted from blood. This receptor was obtained from a woman younger than 30 in good health. The chain recombines TRBV12-3 or TRBV12-4 with TRBJ2-5; 7 bases line up with TRBD1. Here the CDR3 reads CASSFGDRVGQETQYF. The CDR3 nucleotides read TGTGCCAGCAGTTTCGGCGACAGGGTCGGCCAAGAGACCCAGTACTTC.